These 10 T cell receptor beta chains originate from one sample sequenced in a study of shared clonotypes between healthy human individuals. Profiled with immunoSEQ multiplex PCR; TCRdb holds only in-frame clones, not every one. The table records some 1 million clones, around 75% of them present only once. Sequenced input: memory CD4+ T cells sorted from blood. Subset given: CD45RA-negative fraction. These receptors originate from a man aged 18 to 30 in good health.

This clone was recorded many times. Other DNA sequences from this sample encode an identical CDR3 as well. The gene calls are TRBV2 and TRBJ2-2; no clear D gene. Germline V gene lookup returns CDR1 SNHLY and CDR2 FYNNEI. The CDR3 runs 13 residues. The V and J ends lost 2 bases and 2 bases respectively, with 3 bases between them. This CDR3 is CASSEHNTGELFF. The CDR3 nucleotides are TGTGCCAGCAGTGAACACAACACCGGGGAGCTGTTTTTT.

J is TRBJ2-7 and V is TRBV2, with TRBD2 matching 7 bases. Unmatched junction bases numbered 4, after V lost 7 bases and J lost 4 bases. CDR1 and CDR2 from the germline V gene are SNHLY and FYNNEI. There are 12 residues in the CDR3. The CDR3 is CASKLAQYEQYF. The CDR3 nucleotides read TGTGCCAGCAAACTAGCGCAATACGAGCAGTACTTC.

The CDR3 spells CASTVWGAWEKLFF. The CDR3, as DNA: TGTGCCAGCACCGTCTGGGGGGCGTGGGAAAAACTGTTTTTT. V and J are TRBV27 and TRBJ1-4, with a weak D call TRBD1 (6 bases). This CDR3 is built from 14 residues. Germline values: CDR1 MNHEY, CDR2 SMNVEV (reference sequence). V gave up 7 bases and J gave up 8 bases, with 17 bases separating them. Full variable domain (remainder filled in from reference TRBV27 and TRBJ1-4): EAQVTQNPRYLITVTGKKLTVTCSQNMNHEYMSWYRQDPGLGLRQIYYSMNVEVTDKGDVPEGYKVSRKEKRNFPLILESPSPNQTSLYFCASTVWGAWEKLFFGSGTQLSVL.

The CDR3 loop is CASSDRVGEQYF. CDR3 DNA: TGTGCCAGCAGCGACCGGGTGGGAGAGCAGTACTTC. V usage is TRBV13 and J usage is TRBJ2-7; D is ambiguous. The V end was cut by 5 bases, the J end by 7 bases, with 12 bases between. Germline loops: CDR1 PRHDT, CDR2 FYEKMQ (reference sequence). The CDR3 length is 12 residues.

This chain joins TRBV10-3 and TRBJ2-6; weak D call: TRBD2 (6 bases). There are 16 residues in the CDR3. Trimming took off 0 bases at V and 6 bases at J, with 12 bases between the two ends. In germline, CDR1 is ENHRY, CDR2 SYGVKD. Here the CDR3 reads CAISESGGSVANVLTF. The CDR3 DNA is TGTGCCATCAGTGAGTCGGGGGGTTCCGTGGCCAACGTCCTGACTTTC.

The V gene is TRBV4-1, the J gene TRBJ2-2; possible D gene TRBD1, 6 bases. Looked up from germline, CDR1 is MGHRA and CDR2 is YSYEKL. The CDR3 consists of 15 residues. Trimming took 6 bases from V and 7 from J, leaving 18 bases between them. The CDR3 region has the DNA TGCGCCAGCAGTCGACCAGGGGTCGGTCTCGGGGAGCTGTTTTTT. Translated, it gives CASSRPGVGLGELFF.

The gene calls are TRBV5-1 and TRBJ1-6, with D unresolved. The length of the CDR3 is 14 residues. The germline V gene has CDR1 SGHRS and CDR2 YFSETQ. The V end was cut by 1 base, the J end by 7 bases, with 9 bases between. DNA for the CDR3: TGCGCCAGCAGCTTGAACTCCGGGAATTCACCCCTCCACTTT. Translation gives CASSLNSGNSPLHF.

This chain links TRBV5-1 with TRBJ1-1; 8 bases are a match to TRBD1. Germline V gene sequence: CDR1 SGHRS, CDR2 YFSETQ. The CDR3 has 16 residues. Trimming took 3 bases from V and 0 from J; bases not matched to a gene: 7. DNA for the CDR3: TGCGCCAGCAGCTCGGGGACAGGTCTAATGAACACTGAAGCTTTCTTT. It specifies CASSSGTGLMNTEAFF.

V is TRBV4-1 and J is TRBJ1-5; a possible D gene is TRBD1 (5 bases). The V gene's germline CDR1 is MGHRA and CDR2 YSYEKL. The length of the CDR3 is 14 residues. Trimming took 2 bases from V and 3 from J, leaving 8 bases between them. CDR3 sequence reads: CASSQQTVNQPQHF. In nucleotides, the CDR3 is TGCGCCAGCAGCCAACAGACAGTCAATCAGCCCCAGCATTTT.

The V call is TRBV6-1, the J call TRBJ2-3; tentative D call: TRBD1 (6 bases). The CDR3 runs to 15 residues. Trimming took off 2 bases at V and 2 bases at J, with 11 bases between the two ends. Per the germline V gene, CDR1 is MNHNS and CDR2 is SASEGT. The CDR3 coding sequence is TGTGCCAGCAGTGAACAGGGGTGGAACACAGATACGCAGTATTTT. Translated: CASSEQGWNTDTQYF.